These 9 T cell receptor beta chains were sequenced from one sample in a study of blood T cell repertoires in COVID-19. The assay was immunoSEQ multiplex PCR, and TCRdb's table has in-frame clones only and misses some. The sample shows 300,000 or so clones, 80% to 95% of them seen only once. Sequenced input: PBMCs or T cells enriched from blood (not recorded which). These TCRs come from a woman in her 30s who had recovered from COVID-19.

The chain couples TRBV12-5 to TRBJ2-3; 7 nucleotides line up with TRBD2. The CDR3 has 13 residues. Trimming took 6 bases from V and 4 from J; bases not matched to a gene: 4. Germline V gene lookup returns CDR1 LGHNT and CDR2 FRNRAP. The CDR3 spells CASGGGEADTQYF. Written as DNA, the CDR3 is TGTGCTAGTGGGGGAGGGGAGGCAGATACGCAGTATTTT. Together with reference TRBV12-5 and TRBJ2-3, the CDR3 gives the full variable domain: DARVTQTPRHKVTEMGQEVTMRCQPILGHNTVFWYRQTMMQGLELLAYFRNRAPLDDSGMPKDRFSAEMPDATLATLKIQPSEPRDSAVYFCASGGGEADTQYFGPGTRLTVL.

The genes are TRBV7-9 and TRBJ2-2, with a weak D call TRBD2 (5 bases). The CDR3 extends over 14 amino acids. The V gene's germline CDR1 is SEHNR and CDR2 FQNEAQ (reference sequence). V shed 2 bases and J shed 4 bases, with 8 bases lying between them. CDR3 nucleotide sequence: TGTGCCAGCAGCTTAACGGCGGGCACCGGGGAGCTGTTTTTT. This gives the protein CASSLTAGTGELFF.

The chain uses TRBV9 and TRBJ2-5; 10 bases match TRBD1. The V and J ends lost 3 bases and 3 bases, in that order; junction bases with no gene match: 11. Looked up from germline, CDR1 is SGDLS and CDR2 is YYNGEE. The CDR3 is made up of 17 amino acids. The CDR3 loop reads CASSAHRGTGVKETQYF. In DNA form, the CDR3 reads TGTGCCAGCAGCGCCCATCGAGGGACAGGGGTAAAAGAGACCCAGTACTTC. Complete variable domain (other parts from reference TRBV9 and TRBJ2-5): DSGVTQTPKHLITATGQRVTLRCSPRSGDLSVYWYQQSLDQGLQFLIQYYNGEERAKGNILERFSAQQFPDLHSELNLSSLELGDSALYFCASSAHRGTGVKETQYFGPGTRLLVL.

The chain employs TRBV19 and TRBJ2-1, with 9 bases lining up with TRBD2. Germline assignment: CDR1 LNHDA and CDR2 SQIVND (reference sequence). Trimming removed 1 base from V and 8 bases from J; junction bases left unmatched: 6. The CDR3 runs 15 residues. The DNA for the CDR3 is TGTGCCAGTAGTATAGGCTCTAGCGGGACCGATGAGCAGTTCTTC. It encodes CASSIGSSGTDEQFF.

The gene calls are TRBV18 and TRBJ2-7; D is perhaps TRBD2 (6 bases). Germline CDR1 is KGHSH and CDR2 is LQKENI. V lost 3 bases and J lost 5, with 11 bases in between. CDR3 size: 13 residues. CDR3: CASSPIGGDEQYF. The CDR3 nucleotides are TGTGCCAGCTCACCGATCGGGGGTGACGAGCAGTACTTC.

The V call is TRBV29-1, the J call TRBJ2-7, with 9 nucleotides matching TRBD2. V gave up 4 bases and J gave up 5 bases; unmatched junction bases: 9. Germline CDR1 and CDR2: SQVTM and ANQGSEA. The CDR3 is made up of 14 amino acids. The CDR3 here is CSVGWREGLDEQYF. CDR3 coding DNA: TGCAGCGTTGGGTGGCGGGAGGGCCTTGACGAGCAGTACTTC.

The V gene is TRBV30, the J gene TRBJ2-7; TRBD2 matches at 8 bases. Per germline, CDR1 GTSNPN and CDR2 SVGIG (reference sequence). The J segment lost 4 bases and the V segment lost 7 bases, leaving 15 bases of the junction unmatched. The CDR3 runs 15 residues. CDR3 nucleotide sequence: TGTGCCTTAAGGTCTTGGAGCGGGAGTTTGTACGAGCAGTACTTC. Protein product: CALRSWSGSLYEQYF.

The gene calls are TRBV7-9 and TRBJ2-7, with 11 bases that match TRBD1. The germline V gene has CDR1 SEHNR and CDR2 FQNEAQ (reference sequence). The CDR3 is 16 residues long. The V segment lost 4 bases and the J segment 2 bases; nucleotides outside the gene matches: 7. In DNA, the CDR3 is TGTGCCAGCAGCTCCAGGGACAGGGGGTTGACCTACGAGCAGTACTTC. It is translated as CASSSRDRGLTYEQYF.

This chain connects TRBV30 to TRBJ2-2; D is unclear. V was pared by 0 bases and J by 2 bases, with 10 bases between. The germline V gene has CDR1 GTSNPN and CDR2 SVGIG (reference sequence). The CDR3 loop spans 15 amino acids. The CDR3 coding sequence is TGTGCCTGGAGTGTACGGGTCTCTAACACCGGGGAGCTGTTTTTT. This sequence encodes CAWSVRVSNTGELFF.